These 29 T cell receptor beta chains came from one sample sequenced in a study of vaccination effects on CD4 cells after COVID-19. Antigens of these TCRs are unknown. Under the ViraFEST assay, PBMC were stimulated with viral peptide pools so that antigen-specific CD4+ T cells expanded. Sequencing was performed afterwards. Researchers isolated CD4+ T cells once roughly nine days of culture had elapsed. The healthy vaccine recipients, who had no prior SARS-CoV-2 infection, showed negative nucleocapsid antibodies. The method was immunoSEQ multiplex PCR; TCRdb's version includes in-frame clones alone and lacks a portion of them. The top ten hold about 9.9% of the sample, which has approximately 21,000 clones, 65% to 80% seen once. The source material was CD4+ T cells from PBMCs cultured with HCoV-NL63 spike peptides, sampled before COVID-19 vaccination. The receptors here all came from a human donor who received a COVID-19 vaccine.

The chain recombines TRBV6-1 with TRBJ1-1, with a possible D match to TRBD1 (5 bases). The V gene lost 2 bases and the J gene lost 2 bases, with 15 bases spanning the gap. Germline CDR1 reads MNHNS; CDR2 reads SASEGT. The CDR3 is 16 residues long. The CDR3 DNA sequence: TGTGCCAGCAGTGAATGGGCAGGGAGGGTTAACACTGAAGCTTTCTTT. It yields the protein CASSEWAGRVNTEAFF.

This clone appeared a few times. The chain combines TRBV5-1 with TRBJ1-2, with 7 nucleotides matching TRBD1. The V gene end was trimmed by 0 bases and the J gene end by 3 bases; junction bases not matched to a gene: 5. The CDR3 runs 15 residues. Germline values: CDR1 SGHRS, CDR2 YFSETQ. The CDR3 DNA is TGCGCCAGCAGCTTGGTGAGAGGGGGCGACTATGGCTACACCTTC. It encodes CASSLVRGGDYGYTF. Complete variable domain (other parts from reference TRBV5-1 and TRBJ1-2): KAGVTQTPRYLIKTRGQQVTLSCSPISGHRSVSWYQQTPGQGLQFLFEYFSETQRNKGNFPGRFSGRQFSNSRSEMNVSTLELGDSALYLCASSLVRGGDYGYTFGSGTRLTVV.

There are a few counts of this clone. The chain carries TRBV2 and TRBJ2-2, with D possibly TRBD2 on 6 matching bases. The CDR3 consists of 14 residues. Trimming removed 7 bases from V and 4 bases from J, with 13 bases in between. Germline CDR1 reads SNHLY; CDR2 reads FYNNEI. In DNA, the CDR3 is TGTGCCAGCACTTGGACTATCAGCACCGGGGAGCTGTTTTTT. Its translation is CASTWTISTGELFF.

This clone was observed a few times. The CDR3 region is CASSWGTGINQPQHF. The CDR3 DNA sequence: TGTGCCAGCAGCTGGGGGACAGGGATCAATCAGCCCCAGCATTTT. The chain has TRBV5-5 and TRBJ1-5; 9 bases are shared with TRBD1. V was clipped by 3 bases and J by 3 bases; unmatched bases: 4. The length of the CDR3 is 15 residues. Germline loops: CDR1 SGHKS, CDR2 YYEKEE (reference sequence). Full variable domain (missing parts from reference TRBV5-5 and TRBJ1-5): DAGVTQSPTHLIKTRGQQVTLRCSPISGHKSVSWYQQVLGQGPQFIFQYYEKEERGRGNFPDRFSARQFPNYSSELNVNALLLGDSALYLCASSWGTGINQPQHFGDGTRLSIL.

This clone has more than one count but fewer than ten. CDR3 loop: CSVGSGSSTDTQYF. The CDR3 DNA reads as TGCAGCGTTGGGAGCGGGTCTAGCACAGATACGCAGTATTTT. The rearrangement joins TRBV29-1 to TRBJ2-3; possible D gene TRBD2, 6 bases. CDR3 length equals 14 residues. Between the trimmed V and J ends, which lost 4 bases and 0 bases, there was a span of 11 bases. The germline CDR1 and CDR2 sequences are SQVTM and ANQGSEA.

V usage is TRBV25-1 and J usage is TRBJ1-2; D is ambiguous. The length of the CDR3 is 12 residues. The V gene's germline CDR1 is MGHDK and CDR2 SYGVNS. With 4 bases removed from V and 4 bases from J, the gap between germline ends came to 7 bases. As DNA, the CDR3 is TGTGCCAGCAGTGGAACAAGCTATGGCTACACCTTC. It yields the protein CASSGTSYGYTF.

The V gene is TRBV3-1 (or the pseudogene TRBV3-2), the J gene TRBJ2-5, with 7 bases matching TRBD1. This CDR3 region has 14 residues. Germline V gene sequence: CDR1 LGHDT, CDR2 YNNKEL (reference sequence). With V trimmed by 1 base and J by 6 bases, 5 bases remained unmatched. The CDR3 DNA reads as TGTGCCAGCAGCCAAGGACAGGGTTGGCAGACCCAGTACTTC. It yields the protein CASSQGQGWQTQYF.

The chain employs TRBV27 and TRBJ1-5; D unresolved. CDR1 and CDR2 (germline): MNHEY, SMNVEV (reference sequence). V was trimmed by 8 bases and J by 0 bases, leaving 20 bases between them. CDR3 length: 17 residues. CDR3 in DNA: TGTGCCAGCGGCAGTACGTTAGACTATTATAGCAATCAGCCCCAGCATTTT. Translating gives CASGSTLDYYSNQPQHF.

This clone was observed a few times. The chain employs TRBV6-1 and TRBJ2-3; D call uncertain. This CDR3 comprises 15 residues. Germline V lookup: CDR1 MNHNS, CDR2 SASEGT. V lost 3 bases and J 2 bases, leaving 12 bases between the germline ends. The CDR3 DNA sequence: TGTGCCAGCAGTGATTCGGGCAGCCCCACAGATACGCAGTATTTT. Translating gives CASSDSGSPTDTQYF.

The V call is TRBV19, the J call TRBJ2-3; 9 bases fit TRBD1. The trim removed 4 bases at V and 4 bases at J, leaving 9 bases unmatched. From germline, CDR1 is LNHDA and CDR2 SQIVND (reference sequence). The CDR3 is 16 residues long. The CDR3 DNA reads as TGTGCCAGTAGTACCGCGGACAGGGGATCGCCAGATACGCAGTATTTT. Protein sequence: CASSTADRGSPDTQYF.

CDR3 in amino acids: CASSPLLQRNYEQYF. In DNA, the CDR3 is TGTGCCAGCTCACCACTTCTCCAGCGGAACTACGAGCAGTACTTC. This chain uses TRBV18 with TRBJ2-7; D may be TRBD2 (5 bases). The CDR3 sequence is 15 residues long. V gave up 1 base and J gave up 3 bases, with 13 bases separating them. Germline CDR1 and CDR2: KGHSH and LQKENI.

This chain uses TRBV11-2 with TRBJ2-7; weak D call: TRBD1 (6 bases). The CDR3 totals 15 residues. Looked up from germline, CDR1 is SGHAT and CDR2 is FQNNGV. V was shortened by 5 bases and J by 3 bases, with 17 bases between the two germline ends. The CDR3 DNA follows: TGTGCCAGCAGCATCACCGGGACAACTATCTACGAGCAGTACTTC. It specifies CASSITGTTIYEQYF.

The chain uses TRBV15 and TRBJ1-1; TRBD1 matches 7 bases. Germline trimming cut 5 bases from V and 3 bases from J; bases unmatched to any gene: 0. The CDR3 sequence is 12 residues long. Germline-derived CDR1 and CDR2 are LNHNV and YYDKDF (reference sequence). This chain's CDR3 is CATSDRDTEAFF. The CDR3 nucleotides read TGTGCCACCAGCGACAGGGACACTGAAGCTTTCTTT.

This rearrangement joins TRBV30 to TRBJ1-2, with D possibly matching TRBD1 (5 bases). Looked up from germline, CDR1 is GTSNPN and CDR2 is SVGIG (reference sequence). V was shortened by 0 bases and J by 6 bases, with 11 bases between the two germline ends. There are 13 residues in the CDR3. The DNA for the CDR3 is TGTGCCTGGAGTGTAAAGGGGACCAATGGCTACACCTTC. It is translated as CAWSVKGTNGYTF.

The V and J genes are TRBV6-5 and TRBJ2-1, with D uncertain. The CDR3 spans 14 residues. The V end lost 4 bases, the J end lost 6 bases, and 13 bases lay between the germline ends. Germline V lookup: CDR1 MNHEY, CDR2 SVGAGI. CDR3 bases: TGTGCCAGCAGTTCGCACGGCGGATTCAATGAGCAGTTCTTC. Translated: CASSSHGGFNEQFF.

V gene TRBV7-2 combines with J gene TRBJ2-1; 9 bases match TRBD1. The CDR3 contains 15 residues. Germline V gene data show CDR1 as SGHTA and CDR2 as FQGNSA. The V gene end was trimmed by 1 base and the J gene end by 3 bases; junction bases not matched to a gene: 1. CDR3 in DNA: TGTGCCAGCAGCTTAGGGACAGGGGTCTACAATGAGCAGTTCTTC. Translation gives CASSLGTGVYNEQFF.

This rearrangement joins TRBV5-4 to TRBJ2-1; 7 bases match TRBD1. CDR3 length: 15 residues. Germline CDR1 is SGHNT and CDR2 is YYREEE (reference sequence). J lost 6 bases, V lost 4 bases, and 10 bases had no gene match. DNA for the CDR3: TGTGCCAGCAGCAACTCAATATACAGGGGCAATGAGCAGTTCTTC. Residues: CASSNSIYRGNEQFF.

The rearrangement links TRBV4-1 to TRBJ2-7; D is unresolved. Trimming removed 0 bases at V and 4 bases at J, with 19 bases between. The CDR3 totals 17 residues. Per the germline V gene, CDR1 is MGHRA and CDR2 is YSYEKL. Here the CDR3 DNA reads TGCGCCAGCAGCCAAGATTCACTCAATTGGTTCCCGTACGAGCAGTACTTC. Its translation: CASSQDSLNWFPYEQYF.

This chain uses TRBV30 with TRBJ2-2; D is perhaps TRBD2 (5 bases). CDR1 and CDR2 (germline): GTSNPN, SVGIG (reference sequence). Trimming took 3 bases from V and 0 from J, leaving 11 bases between them. The CDR3 runs to 15 residues. Here the CDR3 DNA reads TGTGCCTGGAGCGCTCTCGGGGCGAACACCGGGGAGCTGTTTTTT. It yields the protein CAWSALGANTGELFF.

This clone was observed once. This chain uses TRBV3-1 (or the pseudogene TRBV3-2) with TRBJ2-7, with 10 bases fitting TRBD1. Losses at the gene ends were 4 bases for V and 2 bases for J; bases not matched to a gene: 5. The germline V gene encodes CDR1 LGHDT and CDR2 YNNKEL (reference sequence). This CDR3 comprises 15 residues. The CDR3 DNA reads as TGTGCCAGCAGCCCATCCGGGACAGGGGCCTACGAGCAGTACTTC. It translates to CASSPSGTGAYEQYF.

V gene TRBV25-1 combines with J gene TRBJ2-3; 10 bases fit TRBD2. The trim removed 2 bases at V and 6 bases at J, leaving 11 bases unmatched. CDR3 size: 17 residues. Germline CDR1 reads MGHDK; CDR2 reads SYGVNS. CDR3: CASSEGAWGAGGDTQYF. CDR3 DNA sequence: TGTGCCAGCAGTGAAGGGGCCTGGGGAGCGGGGGGGGATACGCAGTATTTT.

The V and J genes are TRBV21-1 and TRBJ1-5; the table's D call TRBD1 went unverified against the DNA. TRBV21-1 is an annotated pseudogene. The CDR3 covers 15 residues. The CDR3 here is CASSKRWGPRQPQHF. CDR3 bases: TGTGCCAGCAGCAAACGGTGGGGGCCGCGTCAGCCCCAGCATTTT.

The V gene is TRBV7-7, the J gene TRBJ2-5, with D unresolved. Germline V gene data show CDR1 as SSHAT and CDR2 as FNYEAQ (reference sequence). There are 12 residues in the CDR3. The V end was cut by 1 base, the J end by 5 bases, with 5 bases between. This CDR3 reads CASSLERETQYF. The CDR3 bases are TGTGCCAGCAGCTTAGAAAGGGAGACCCAGTACTTC.

Only a few counts were recorded for this clone. The rearrangement uses TRBV6-7 and TRBJ1-1; D gene uncertain. TRBV6-7 is an open reading frame, and its role is uncertain. The CDR3 totals 11 residues. Deletions cut 10 bases from V and 6 bases from J, with 12 bases between. The CDR3, as DNA: TGTGCCAATCCTTTTTTGGCTGAAGCTTTCTTT. Protein product: CANPFLAEAFF.

This chain uses TRBV19 with TRBJ2-1, with D perhaps matching TRBD2 (5 bases). Germline assignment: CDR1 LNHDA and CDR2 SQIVND (reference sequence). The ends were cut back, 3 bases at V and 0 bases at J, with 9 bases in the middle. The CDR3 contains 15 residues. DNA of the CDR3: TGTGCCAGTAGTATGACGGGGAGCTCCTACAATGAGCAGTTCTTC. Translation: CASSMTGSSYNEQFF.

This clone was counted only a few times. The J gene is TRBJ2-7, the V gene TRBV6-1; D uncertain. Germline loops: CDR1 MNHNS, CDR2 SASEGT. Trimming removed 2 bases at V and 4 bases at J, with 15 bases between. The CDR3 runs to 15 residues. The CDR3 spells CASSERFYGLYEQYF. The CDR3 nucleotides are TGTGCCAGCAGTGAAAGGTTTTATGGGCTATACGAGCAGTACTTC.

This clone occurred once. The chain employs TRBV18 and TRBJ1-2; D is unresolved. The CDR3 spans 14 residues. V shed 3 bases and J shed 1 base, with 9 bases lying between them. Germline CDR1 is KGHSH and CDR2 is LQKENI. The CDR3 loop reads CASSPSEFNYGYTF. The CDR3, as DNA: TGTGCCAGCTCACCGTCGGAGTTTAACTATGGCTACACCTTC.

The chain links TRBV28 to TRBJ1-4; D not resolved. Trimming shortened V by 5 bases and J by 5 bases, and 15 bases separated the two germline ends. Germline V gene sequence: CDR1 MDHEN, CDR2 SYDVKM. The length of the CDR3 is 15 residues. The CDR3 nucleotides are TGTGCCAGCAGTGACCCTCCGCAGGAAAATGAAAAACTGTTTTTT. Encoded protein: CASSDPPQENEKLFF. The full variable domain, its missing parts supplied by reference TRBV28 and TRBJ1-4, is DVKVTQSSRYLVKRTGEKVFLECVQDMDHENMFWYRQDPGLGLRLIYFSYDVKMKEKGDIPEGYSVSREKKERFSLILESASTNQTSMYLCASSDPPQENEKLFFGSGTQLSVL.

V gene TRBV7-9 combines with J gene TRBJ1-2; the match to TRBD1 covers 8 bases. V shed 5 bases, J shed 4 bases, and the junction held 6 bases outside the gene matches. Germline V CDR1 and CDR2: SEHNR, FQNEAQ (reference sequence). The CDR3 covers 14 residues. For the CDR3, the DNA is TGTGCCAGCAGCCCCGGACAGGGAGGCTATGGCTACACCTTC. This encodes CASSPGQGGYGYTF.